This record looks at one T cell receptor beta chain sequence and its context. This entry is derived from a study of blood T cell repertoires in COVID-19. Study in general: Both acute and convalescent COVID-19 samples were obtained from the United States, Italy and Spain. Sources were T cells, B-cell-depleted T cells, or PBMCs; the material itself was cDNA or gDNA.

CDR1 is SGDLS and CDR2 is YYNGEE in the germline V gene. J gave up 5 bases and V 6 bases, and 10 bases lay outside the gene matches. This CDR3 is 15 amino acids long. Authors' analysis steps: Amplification with reference gene primers provided the estimates of nucleated cell counts. Profiled with immunoSEQ multiplex PCR; TCRdb holds only in-frame clones, not every one. V and J calls plus clone size are reproduced from that table; the DNA served to infer D and trimming. The top ten clones hold around 9.5% of a sample with roughly 68,000 clones, roughly 83% of them seen once. The source is a man aged 45-65 years with active COVID-19. This chain links TRBV9 with TRBJ1-4; 7 nucleotides line up with TRBD1. The sequenced sample consisted of peripheral blood. The CDR3 protein is CASTQSGTENEKLFF. The CDR3 DNA reads as TGTGCCAGCACCCAATCCGGGACAGAAAATGAAAAACTGTTTTTT.